Sequencing of this T cell receptor (beta chain) was carried out in a study of blood T cells in healthy people across ages (dated by TCRdb to about 2015). Turning to the overall study: Template switching captured roughly one uniquely barcoded TCR beta cDNA molecule per two T cells in model experiments. To track age-related changes in TCR beta repertoire diversity, the study relied on deep sequencing normalized with unique cDNA molecular identifiers. The donors were split into four age groups: young (average 16 years), middle-aged (over 35), aged (more than 55) and long-lived (over 80). To avoid experimental bias, donors of different ages were randomly spread across the sequencing lanes. The study analyzed two additional independent replicas of 1 million unique cDNA reads from the same blood draw for two donors, one aged 18 to 30 and one aged 80 or older.

Notes on this clonotype: This receptor's antigen is unknown. No clone much larger than this one lies a single base away; base qualities are absent.

The donors were around 39 Caucasian individuals from Russia, aged roughly 6 to 100 years, who were systemically healthy. Each donor gave 8 to 10 milliliters of peripheral blood, drawn into EDTA-treated Vacutainer tubes. Ficoll-Paque density-gradient centrifugation was used to isolate PBMCs, with at least 7 million obtained per sample. Total RNA was extracted from PBMCs with Trizol reagent, with at least 5.5 micrograms obtained per sample. The percentages of naive CD45RAhigh/CD27high T cells were determined by flow cytometry on a PBMC aliquot from every donor. The paper's findings and limits, for the study overall: Since profiling was done on bulk unsorted PBMCs, naive and antigen-experienced compartments could not be conclusively compared. Compared with the aged group, more naive CD4+ T cells, fewer expanded clones and increased TCR diversity were shown by the long-lived group, suggesting age selection. Estimates of total diversity based on one million sequenced T cells were considered lower bounds and underestimates. Donor CMV infection status was unknown, potentially confounding age-related changes in expanded clonotypes. A strong correlation was found between observed TCR beta diversity and the percentage of naive T cells measured by flow cytometry. As age increased, observed TCR beta diversity per million T cells dropped in a roughly linear way, and a significant reduction was already evident by age 40.

The germline V gene encodes CDR1 LNHDA and CDR2 SQIVND (reference sequence). V is shortened by 3 bases, J by 5 bases, and the region joining them spans 10 bases. The CDR3 spans 13 residues, from the cysteine through the phenylalanine. Only the CDR3 DNA stays, 39 bases, in frame from base 1. Library preparation employed 5' RACE. The second PCR ran for roughly 7 to 12 cycles and used a J-beta primer mix along with a sample-barcoded 5' primer. Each TCR beta cDNA molecule received a unique molecular identifier from a template-switch 5' adaptor carrying 12 random nucleotides. At least 2.5 million CDR3-containing paired-end reads were obtained from each sample. First-strand cDNA synthesis was performed from all RNA using the Mint cDNA synthesis kit, with priming by a TRBC-specific oligonucleotide. After uracil-DNA glycosylase treatment, a first 18-cycle PCR used universal primers M1SS and BC2_uni_R on all cDNA. In the paper's pipeline: For normalization, 1 million high-quality reads, each with a distinct molecular identifier, were randomly selected from each sample. Reads sharing molecular identifiers were discarded rather than binned into consensus sequences. MiTCR, run with a Q25 quality threshold and the strictest error-elimination algorithm, handled CDR3 identification, clonotype clustering and error correction. A nonparametric unseen species model with Euler transformation was used to estimate a lower bound on total TCR beta diversity. Using fastp at Q25 and MiXCR, TCRdb reprocessed the public reads and kept productive beta chains. CDR3 protein sequences are deduplicated, and each keeps its most common genes and DNA. It is TCRdb's table, rather than the study itself, that gives the V and J calls and clone size. This sample lists approximately 1,700,000 distinct CDR3 sequences; around 42% were detected once. Roughly 24% of the sample rests with the top ten.

The rearrangement joined TRBV19 to TRBJ1-2, with no confident D gene call. The sequence came from a human donor in good health. Sequences were obtained from blood. The CDR3 is CASSITRSYGYTF. The sequenced DNA: TGTGCCAGTAGTATCACACGTTCTTATGGCTACACCTTC.